This T cell receptor (beta chain) emerged from a study of shared clonotypes between healthy human individuals. Across the whole study: Each donor contributed plates that comprised three CD4 naive, three CD4 memory, two CD8 naive and one CD8 memory. The study, taken as a whole, reports: Generation probabilities were higher for clonotypes shared across all four sorted-subset donors than for unshared ones.

Sorted-subset replicate PCR reactions contained approximately 190 ng DNA, corresponding to some 29,000 T cell genomes. Generated by immunoSEQ multiplex PCR, the TCRdb table keeps only in-frame clones and is missing some. The repertoire holds hundreds of thousands of clones, with around 96% as singletons. Terminally differentiated effector memory CD45RA+ cells were excluded by CCR7 positive selection of CD45RO-negative cells. Every contributor of samples was a Caucasian grown-up residing in Nashville, Tennessee. The CDR3 runs to 16 residues. Germline CDR1 is MNHEY and CDR2 is SMNVEV (reference sequence). V lost 5 bases, J lost 1 base, and 18 bases lay in between. Details on this clone: The antigen remains unidentified.

The rearrangement joins TRBV27 to TRBJ2-7, with D perhaps matching TRBD1 (6 bases). The sequencing sample was made of naive CD8+ T cells sorted from blood. This receptor was taken from a woman aged 30 to 39 in good health. The CDR3 DNA is TGTGCCAGCAGTCCTTCCCAGGGGCAGCGGTCCTACGAGCAGTACTTC. Translated, it gives CASSPSQGQRSYEQYF.